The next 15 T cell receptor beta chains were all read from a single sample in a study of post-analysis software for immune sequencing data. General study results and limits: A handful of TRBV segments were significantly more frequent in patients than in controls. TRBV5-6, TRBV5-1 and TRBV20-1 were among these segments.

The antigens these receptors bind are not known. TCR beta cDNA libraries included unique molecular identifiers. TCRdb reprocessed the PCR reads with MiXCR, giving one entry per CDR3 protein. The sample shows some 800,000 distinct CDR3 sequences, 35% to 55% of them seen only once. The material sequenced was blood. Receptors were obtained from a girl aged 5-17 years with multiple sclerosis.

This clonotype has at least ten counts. The CDR3 protein is CASSLLNNEQFF. The CDR3, as DNA: TGCGCCAGCAGCCTTTTAAACAATGAGCAGTTCTTC. The chain joins TRBV4-1 to TRBJ2-1; D gene uncertain. Germline CDR1 is MGHRA and CDR2 is YSYEKL. The V gene lost 4 bases and the J gene lost 5 bases, with 6 bases spanning the gap. The CDR3 length is 12 residues.

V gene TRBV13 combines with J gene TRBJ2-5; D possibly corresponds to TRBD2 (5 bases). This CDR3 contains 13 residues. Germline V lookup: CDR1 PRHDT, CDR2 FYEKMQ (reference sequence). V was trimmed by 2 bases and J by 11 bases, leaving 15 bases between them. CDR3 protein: CASSLWGFREQYF. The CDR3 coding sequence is TGTGCCAGCAGCTTATGGGGTTTTAGGGAGCAGTACTTC.

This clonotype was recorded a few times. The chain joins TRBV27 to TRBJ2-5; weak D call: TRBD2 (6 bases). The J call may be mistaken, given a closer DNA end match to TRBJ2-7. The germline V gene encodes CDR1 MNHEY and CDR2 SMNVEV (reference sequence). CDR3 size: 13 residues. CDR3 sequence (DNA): TGTGCCAGCAGCATCTGGGGAGGCTACGAGCAGTACTTC. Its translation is CASSIWGGYEQYF.

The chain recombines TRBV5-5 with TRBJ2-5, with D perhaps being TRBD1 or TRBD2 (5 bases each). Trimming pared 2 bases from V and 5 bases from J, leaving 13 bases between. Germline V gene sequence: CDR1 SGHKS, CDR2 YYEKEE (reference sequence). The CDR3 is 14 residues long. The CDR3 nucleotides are TGTGCCAGCAGCTTTGGGGCTAGCAGGGAGACCCAGTACTTC. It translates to CASSFGASRETQYF.

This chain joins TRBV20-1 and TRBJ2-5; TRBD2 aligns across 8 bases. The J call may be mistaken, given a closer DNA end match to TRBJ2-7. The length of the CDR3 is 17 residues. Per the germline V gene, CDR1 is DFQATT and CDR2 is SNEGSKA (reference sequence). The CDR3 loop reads CSARVRSSGRGFYEQYF. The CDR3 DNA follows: TGCAGTGCTAGAGTTCGGAGCAGCGGGAGAGGGTTCTACGAGCAGTACTTC.

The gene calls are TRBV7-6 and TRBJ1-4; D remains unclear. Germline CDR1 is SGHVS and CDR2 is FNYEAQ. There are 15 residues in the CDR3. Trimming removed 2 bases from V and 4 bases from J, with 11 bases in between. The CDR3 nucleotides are TGTGCCAGCAGCTTACAGATACAGAATAATGAAAAACTGTTTTTT. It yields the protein CASSLQIQNNEKLFF.

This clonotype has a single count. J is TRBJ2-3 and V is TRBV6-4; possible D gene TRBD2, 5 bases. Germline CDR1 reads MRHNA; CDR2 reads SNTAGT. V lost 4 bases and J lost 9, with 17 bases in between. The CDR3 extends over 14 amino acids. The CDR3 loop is CASSAAWGEDTQYF. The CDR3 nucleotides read TGTGCCAGCAGTGCAGCTTGGGGAGAGGACACGCAGTATTTT.

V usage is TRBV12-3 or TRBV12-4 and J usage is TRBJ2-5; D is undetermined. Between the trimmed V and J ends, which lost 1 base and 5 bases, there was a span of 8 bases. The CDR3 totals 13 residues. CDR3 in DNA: TGTGCCAGCAGTTTAGAAGCCCCGGAGACCCAGTACTTC. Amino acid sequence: CASSLEAPETQYF.

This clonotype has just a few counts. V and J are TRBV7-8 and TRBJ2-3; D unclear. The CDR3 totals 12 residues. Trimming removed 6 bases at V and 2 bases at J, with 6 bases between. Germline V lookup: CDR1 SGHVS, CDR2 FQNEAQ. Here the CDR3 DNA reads TGTGCCAGCAGACATTACACAGATACGCAGTATTTT. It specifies CASRHYTDTQYF. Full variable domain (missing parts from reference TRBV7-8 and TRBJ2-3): GAGVSQSPRYKVAKRGQDVALRCDPISGHVSLFWYQQALGQGPEFLTYFQNEAQLDKSGLPSDRFFAERPEGSVSTLKIQRTQQEDSAVYLCASRHYTDTQYFGPGTRLTVL.

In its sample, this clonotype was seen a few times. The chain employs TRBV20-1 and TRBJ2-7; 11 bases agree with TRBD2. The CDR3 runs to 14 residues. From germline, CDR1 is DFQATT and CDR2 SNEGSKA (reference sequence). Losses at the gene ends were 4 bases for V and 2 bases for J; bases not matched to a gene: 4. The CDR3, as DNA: TGCAGTGCTACCGGGACTAGCGGAACCTACGAGCAGTACTTC. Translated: CSATGTSGTYEQYF.

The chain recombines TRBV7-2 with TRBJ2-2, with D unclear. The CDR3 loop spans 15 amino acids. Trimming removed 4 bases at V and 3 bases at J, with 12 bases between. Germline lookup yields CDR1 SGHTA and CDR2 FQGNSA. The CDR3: CASSSVIGDTGELFF. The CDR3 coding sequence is TGTGCCAGCAGCTCGGTCATTGGGGACACCGGGGAGCTGTTTTTT.

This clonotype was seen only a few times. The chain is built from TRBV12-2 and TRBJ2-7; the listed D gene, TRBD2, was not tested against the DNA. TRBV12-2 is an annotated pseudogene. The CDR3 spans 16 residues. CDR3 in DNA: TGTGCAAGTCGCTTAGCCGGGACTAGCGGCTACAATGAGCAGTACTTC. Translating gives CASRLAGTSGYNEQYF.

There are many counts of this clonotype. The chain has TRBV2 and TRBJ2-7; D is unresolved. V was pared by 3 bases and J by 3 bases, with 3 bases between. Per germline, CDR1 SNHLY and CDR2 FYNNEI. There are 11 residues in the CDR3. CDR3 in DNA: TGTGCCAGCAGTGACGGCTACGAGCAGTACTTC. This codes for CASSDGYEQYF.

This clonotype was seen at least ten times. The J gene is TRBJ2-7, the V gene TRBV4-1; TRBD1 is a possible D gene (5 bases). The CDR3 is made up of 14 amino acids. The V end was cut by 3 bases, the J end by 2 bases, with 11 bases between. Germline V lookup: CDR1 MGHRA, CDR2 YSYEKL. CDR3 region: CASSHPGLTYEQYF. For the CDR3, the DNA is TGCGCCAGCAGCCATCCAGGGTTAACCTACGAGCAGTACTTC.

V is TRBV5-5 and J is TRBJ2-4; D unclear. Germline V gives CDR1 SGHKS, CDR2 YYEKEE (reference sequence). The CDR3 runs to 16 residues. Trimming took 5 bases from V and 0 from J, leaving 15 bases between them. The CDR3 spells CASSTSGTLAKNIQYF. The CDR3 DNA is TGTGCCAGCAGTACTTCAGGAACCCTAGCCAAAAACATTCAGTACTTC.